One sample yielded the 8 T cell receptor beta chains listed below, sequenced in a study of a mutant IDH1 vaccine in newly diagnosed glioma. As to time point: baseline, week 1 (first vaccination visit). The treatment here: pre-vaccination baseline after standard-of-care therapy. The assay was immunoSEQ multiplex PCR, and TCRdb's table has in-frame clones only and misses some. The table has over 80,000 clones, approximately 90% seen once. Here the sequenced sample was PBMCs, taken from a glioma patient treated with radiotherapy, temozolomide or both. The receptor source for this set is a woman between 45 and 65 years old with glioma.

This sequence joins TRBV5-1 and TRBJ1-2; 7 bases are shared with TRBD1. Unmatched junction bases numbered 5, after V lost 3 bases and J lost 3 bases. Looked up from germline, CDR1 is SGHRS and CDR2 is YFSETQ. The CDR3 totals 14 residues. The CDR3 spells CASSWGQTYYGYTF. The CDR3 DNA sequence: TGCGCCAGCAGCTGGGGACAGACGTACTATGGCTACACCTTC.

This chain links TRBV4-1 with TRBJ1-1, with unresolved D. This CDR3 is built from 14 residues. The ends were cut back, 0 bases at V and 7 bases at J, with 12 bases in the middle. Germline V lookup: CDR1 MGHRA, CDR2 YSYEKL. CDR3 in DNA: TGCGCCAGCAGCCAAGATAACAGTCCCGTTGAAGCTTTCTTT. Its translation is CASSQDNSPVEAFF.

This clone has only a few counts. The rearrangement joins TRBV6-1 to TRBJ2-7; tentatively, D is TRBD2 (5 bases). Germline-derived CDR1 and CDR2 are MNHNS and SASEGT. The CDR3 contains 14 residues. Trimming left V 3 bases short and J 4 bases short, with 13 bases between. In DNA, the CDR3 is TGTGCCAGCAGTGACCAAGACGGCGGGTACGAGCAGTACTTC. It specifies CASSDQDGGYEQYF.

This chain uses TRBV28 with TRBJ1-2, with a possible D match to TRBD1 (6 bases). The V end was cut by 6 bases, the J end by 3 bases, with 11 bases between. Germline CDR1 is MDHEN and CDR2 is SYDVKM. The CDR3 is 13 amino acids. The CDR3 is CASRQGIYYGYTF. The DNA of the CDR3 is TGTGCCAGCAGACAGGGCATTTACTATGGCTACACCTTC.

The rearrangement uses TRBV14 and TRBJ1-3; D gene uncertain. Germline V CDR1 and CDR2: SGHDN, FVKESK. CDR3 length: 13 amino acids. Trimming cost V 6 bases and J 0 bases, with 6 bases left between them. The CDR3, as DNA: TGTGCCAGCAGTTCAGGCTCTGGAAACACCATATATTTT. This encodes CASSSGSGNTIYF.

The V and J genes are TRBV4-1 and TRBJ2-1; 7 bases agree with TRBD2. After removal of 2 bases from V and 9 bases from J, the junction contained 13 bases not matched to a gene. This CDR3 is built from 16 residues. The germline V gene has CDR1 MGHRA and CDR2 YSYEKL. The CDR3 DNA reads as TGCGCCAGCAGCCAAACCGGGACTAACCCGGAGGCTGAGCAGTTCTTC. Protein: CASSQTGTNPEAEQFF.

As regards this clone: Other DNA sequences in the sample encode the same CDR3. V usage is TRBV29-1 and J usage is TRBJ1-1, with TRBD1 as a possible D gene (6 bases). Trimming removed 3 bases from V and 2 bases from J, with 7 bases in between. Germline CDR1 and CDR2: SQVTM and ANQGSEA. CDR3 length equals 12 residues. The CDR3 coding sequence is TGCAGCGTTGACAGGGGTAACACTGAAGCTTTCTTT. Translated, it gives CSVDRGNTEAFF.

The chain joins TRBV19 to TRBJ2-7; weak D call: TRBD1 (7 bases). The CDR3 sequence is 14 residues long. Germline CDR1 reads LNHDA; CDR2 reads SQIVND (reference sequence). Trimming removed 5 bases from V and 3 bases from J, with 14 bases in between. CDR3 in amino acids: CASSPPGGGYEQYF. In DNA, the CDR3 is TGTGCCAGTAGTCCCCCAGGGGGAGGCTACGAGCAGTACTTC.